The next 10 T cell receptor beta chains were all read from a single sample in a study of blood T cells in healthy people across ages. It was with a sample-barcoded 5' primer and a J-beta primer mix that a second PCR of about 6 to 12 cycles was run. TCRdb analysed the 5' RACE reads with MiXCR anew, one entry per CDR3 protein. In the table there are about 1.5 million distinct CDR3 sequences, roughly 43% of which are singletons. The sequenced material came from blood. The receptors shown here come from a woman aged 18 to 35 in good health.

This clonotype was seen a single time. The J gene is TRBJ1-6, the V gene TRBV3-1; D gene ambiguous. This CDR3 contains 15 residues. Per the germline V gene, CDR1 is LGHDT and CDR2 is YNNKEL (reference sequence). Deletions cut 1 base from V and 7 bases from J, with 11 bases between. The CDR3 protein is CASSQVGLTNSPLHF. The CDR3 coding sequence is TGTGCCAGCAGCCAAGTGGGCCTAACAAATTCACCCCTCCACTTT.

This clonotype has more than one count but fewer than ten. The CDR3 nucleotides read TGTGCCAGCAGTTGGGACAGGGATTCCAACTATGGCTACACCTTC. It is translated as CASSWDRDSNYGYTF. V usage is TRBV6-6 and J usage is TRBJ1-2; 9 bases fit TRBD1. Germline V gene lookup returns CDR1 MNHNY and CDR2 SVGAGI (reference sequence). The CDR3 runs 15 residues. J gave up 2 bases and V 4 bases, and 5 bases lay outside the gene matches.

V and J are TRBV5-1 and TRBJ2-2; D gene unclear. Germline CDR1 is SGHRS and CDR2 is YFSETQ. The V and J ends lost 5 bases and 0 bases respectively, with 8 bases between them. CDR3 length equals 14 residues. In DNA form, the CDR3 reads TGCGCCAGCAGTGTACAAACGAACACCGGGGAGCTGTTTTTT. Its protein product is CASSVQTNTGELFF.

About this clonotype: One end of the junction fails to match germline, which may point to a read error. The rearrangement links TRBV12-3 or TRBV12-4 to TRBJ1-2, with a tentative D call TRBD1 (5 bases). CDR3 length equals 15 residues. This CDR3 reads CACSYGSGRNYGYTF. The CDR3 DNA reads TGTGCCTGCAGCTATGGATCGGGACGTAACTATGGCTACACCTTC.

The chain has TRBV6-2 or TRBV6-3 and TRBJ2-1, with TRBD2 matching over 10 bases. The V segment lost 7 bases and the J segment 6 bases; nucleotides outside the gene matches: 6. The CDR3 covers 14 residues. Germline CDR1 MNHEY, CDR2 SVGEGT. CDR3 bases: TGTGCCAGCACCGAGCGGGGGGGCATCAATGAGCAGTTCTTC. Protein product: CASTERGGINEQFF.

The chain employs TRBV18 and TRBJ2-3; tentatively, D is TRBD2 (5 bases). The CDR3 has 15 residues. V shed 3 bases and J shed 2 bases, with 12 bases lying between them. CDR1 is KGHSH and CDR2 is LQKENI in the germline V gene. Here the CDR3 DNA reads TGTGCCAGCTCACCCACCTTCGGGAACACAGATACGCAGTATTTT. Protein sequence: CASSPTFGNTDTQYF.

The chain joins TRBV5-1 to TRBJ2-1, with TRBD2 matching over 11 bases. The CDR3 is 14 amino acids. V was pared by 3 bases and J by 9 bases, with 5 bases of the junction left unmatched. The germline CDR1 and CDR2 sequences are SGHRS and YFSETQ. The CDR3 DNA follows: TGCGCCAGCAGCTCAGGGACTAGCGGTGGTGAGCAGTTCTTC. Translation: CASSSGTSGGEQFF.

The V gene is TRBV3-1, the J gene TRBJ1-3; the D is unclear. The CDR3 covers 16 residues. The V end lost 1 base, the J end lost 0 bases, and 10 bases lay between the germline ends. In germline, CDR1 is LGHDT, CDR2 YNNKEL (reference sequence). This CDR3 is CASSQVLLGSGNTIYF. As DNA, the CDR3 is TGTGCCAGCAGCCAAGTGTTGTTAGGCTCTGGAAACACCATATATTTT.

The table lists this clonotype with a few counts. V gene TRBV9 combines with J gene TRBJ2-3; TRBD2 agrees at 7 bases. CDR1 and CDR2 from the germline V gene are SGDLS and YYNGEE. Trimming removed 3 bases from V and 1 base from J; junction bases left unmatched: 8. This CDR3 region has 16 residues. CDR3: CASSASTSIGTDTQYF. CDR3 coding DNA: TGTGCCAGCAGCGCCTCGACTAGCATCGGCACAGATACGCAGTATTTT.

The rearrangement uses TRBV12-3 or TRBV12-4 and TRBJ2-6, with no clear D. This CDR3 has 15 residues. Trimming shortened V by 6 bases and J by 0 bases, and 9 bases separated the two germline ends. In nucleotides, the CDR3 is TGTGCCAGCAGGCTGGCCCCCTCTGGGGCCAACGTCCTGACTTTC. It codes for CASRLAPSGANVLTF.